The clone carrying this T cell receptor beta chain has just a few counts. Plating of roughly 200,000 CFSE-labeled responder cells was done together with roughly 200,000 irradiated, violet-dye-labeled stimulator cells. Some clones are missing from TCRdb's copy, which holds only in-frame ones; the method was immunoSEQ multiplex PCR. The sample holds some 14,000 clones; around 33% are singletons and the top ten take about 1.9%. The data were obtained in a study of graft-versus-host responses after intestinal transplantation. The overall study: Uniformly, recipients were administered anti-thymocyte globulin induction with subsequent tacrolimus and steroids for approximately three years.

The V segment lost 4 bases and the J segment 0 bases; nucleotides outside the gene matches: 7. Germline values: CDR1 SNHLY, CDR2 FYNNEI. The CDR3 is 17 residues long. V gene TRBV2 combines with J gene TRBJ2-7, with 12 bases identical to TRBD2. The sequencing here drew on alloreactive CD8+ T cells from a mixed lymphocyte reaction culture, taken before intestinal transplant. As for subset: CFSE-low proliferating T cells sorted from roughly six-day pre-transplant mixed lymphocyte reaction (GvH or HvG direction). The clonotype originates from a human patient who received an intestinal transplant. The CDR3 spells CASSGTGLAGLSYEQYF. CDR3 bases: TGTGCCAGCAGTGGGACGGGACTAGCGGGTCTCTCCTACGAGCAGTACTTC.